This T cell receptor (beta chain) was retrieved from a study of somatic mutations in cytotoxic T cells in rheumatoid arthritis (TCRdb year 2017). With regard to the full study: Patient peripheral blood (30 ml EDTA) was drawn right after diagnosis and before any treatment started. Whether expanded CD8+ T-cell clones in untreated, newly diagnosed rheumatoid arthritis carry somatic mutations was the study question, and clonality was characterized with TCRB deep sequencing. Median age was essentially the same in the patient group and the control group. For some 68 rheumatoid arthritis patients and more than 15 healthy controls, TCRB deep sequencing was carried out. A FACSAria II or Sony SH800 was used to flow-sort some V beta antibody-stained T-cell populations at nearly 100% purity, and TCRB sequencing was also done on sorted V beta1+ cells. Results and caveats for the whole study, not just this receptor: Viral specificity could not be ruled out by absence from virus-specific databases, and the antigen targets of the expanded CD8+ clones remained unknown. The finding that TRBV07 was slightly underrepresented in patients was left unadjusted for multiple comparisons. In about an eighth of the 65 patients, more than 20% of CD8+ cells belonged to the largest CD8+ clone, while several identical CD8+ TCRB sequences were shared between blood and synovial fluid. Healthy controls showed no age-related increase in CD8+ clonality, whereas patients did (Spearman r ≈ 0.49). There was no significant difference in CD8+ T-cell clonality between rheumatoid arthritis patients and age-matched healthy controls.

This clone was seen once. The antigen it recognizes is unknown. No clone much larger than this one lies a single base away; base qualities are absent. The junction shows trimming of 6 bases on V and 6 bases on J, plus 20 bases between the germline ends. CDR3 length: 16 amino acids, cysteine to phenylalanine. This entry keeps only the CDR3 DNA: 48 bases, framed from base 1. Taken from the germline V gene, the CDR1 and CDR2 loops are MDHEN and SYDVKM. TCRB CDR3 sequencing used the immunoSEQ assay on genomic DNA. Per the authors' processing: When patient CD8+ clones exceeding 1% were checked against published virus-specific TCRB sequences, only a few matched. Nothing other than productive TCRB rearrangements was included in the analyses. Clonality was expressed as a Shannon entropy-based productive clonality index, with each clone defined by a unique TCRB CDR3 sequence. The template counts of each clone relative to the total templates per sample were used to calculate repertoire overlap between two samples. A correlation with a Spearman r of 0.55 to 0.75 was found between V-gene usage by flow cytometry and V-gene usage by TCRB sequencing. The clones in this table, taken by TCRdb from immuneACCESS, are in-frame only. Not every clone is retained; where verified, under half of the shortfall comes from an unresolved V gene, and the cause of the rest is unknown. V, J and clone size were drawn from that table, and D and trimming were deduced from the DNA. The sample records 10,000 to 13,000 clones, around 80% of which are singletons. The ten largest clones add up to more than 30% of the sample.

Positive magnetic bead selection on an AutoMACS was used to isolate CD4+ and CD8+ cells, with flow cytometry used to check purity. A TCR V beta antibody panel was used in flow cytometry to screen first for clonal expansions, which were then characterized by TCRB deep sequencing of sorted CD8+ fractions. Ficoll-Paque PLUS density gradient separation was used to isolate peripheral blood mononuclear cells. Using Nucleospin Tissue or Tissue XS kits, DNA was extracted from CD4-enriched, CD8-enriched or PBMC samples, with quantification by a Qubit 2.0 fluorometer. The V and J segments used are TRBV28 and TRBJ1-4; the D gene cannot be resolved reliably. Sequenced input: CD8+ T cells sorted from blood. The TCR originated in an adult with rheumatoid arthritis. The CDR3 reads as follows: CASSLVQPLRDEKLFF. Read as DNA, the sequence is TGTGCCAGCAGCTTAGTACAGCCCTTACGGGATGAAAAACTGTTTTTT. Here the CDR3 is joined to the reference TRBV28 and TRBJ1-4 genes, and the full variable domain is: DVKVTQSSRYLVKRTGEKVFLECVQDMDHENMFWYRQDPGLGLRLIYFSYDVKMKEKGDIPEGYSVSREKKERFSLILESASTNQTSMYLCASSLVQPLRDEKLFFGSGTQLSVL.